Detailed here is one TCR beta chain. Original methodology: The authors estimated nucleated cell counts from reference gene primer amplification. Libraries were prepared by immunoSEQ multiplex PCR; TCRdb keeps only in-frame clonotypes and omits some of them. V, J and clone size were drawn from that table, and D and trimming were deduced from the DNA. The sample records 120,000 to 150,000 clones, 88% being singletons. This CDR3 comprises 17 residues. Germline values: CDR1 SEHNR, CDR2 FQNEAQ (reference sequence). The V gene lost 0 bases and the J gene lost 1 base, with 14 bases spanning the gap. The source of the sample is a study of blood T cell repertoires in COVID-19. Study background: The analysed material was cDNA or gDNA that came from T cells, B-cell-depleted T cells, or PBMCs.

The age range of participants was 18 to 89 years, with residence in about two dozen US areas. Participants' reported clinical history set cohort assignment. The V and J genes are TRBV7-9 and TRBJ2-3, with D possibly matching TRBD2 (5 bases). Sequencing input: PBMCs or T cells enriched from blood (not recorded which). This TCR derives from a woman in her twenties or thirties with acute COVID-19. In DNA, the CDR3 is TGTGCCAGCAGCTTAGCCATCCAGTGGGGAGGCACAGATACGCAGTATTTT. Translation gives CASSLAIQWGGTDTQYF.